These 10 T cell receptor beta chains originate from one sample sequenced in a study of cytomegalovirus exposure and HLA in healthy donors. Assay used: immunoSEQ multiplex PCR; TCRdb lists only in-frame clones, some missing. This sample has more than 250,000 clones, with around 91% found just once. The sequenced material came from PBMCs. The receptors derive from a woman under 40 in good health and CMV-seronegative.

V is TRBV27 and J is TRBJ1-1; D is unclear. Germline V gene lookup returns CDR1 MNHEY and CDR2 SMNVEV (reference sequence). The ends were cut back, 1 base at V and 1 base at J, with 7 bases in the middle. The length of the CDR3 is 14 residues. Here the CDR3 reads CASSLFAGNTEAFF. For the CDR3, the DNA is TGTGCCAGCAGTTTATTTGCGGGGAACACTGAAGCTTTCTTT.

The V and J genes are TRBV19 and TRBJ1-3; D uncertain. This CDR3 is built from 12 residues. Germline CDR1 and CDR2: LNHDA and SQIVND (reference sequence). Trimming shortened V by 11 bases and J by 0 bases, and 8 bases separated the two germline ends. The CDR3 loop is CAGSVSGNTIYF. The CDR3 DNA sequence: TGTGCCGGTTCAGTCTCTGGAAACACCATATATTTT.

The chain uses TRBV6-5 and TRBJ2-1; 7 nucleotides align to TRBD2. V lost 5 bases and J lost 7; bases outside the gene matches: 8. Germline V gene data show CDR1 as MNHEY and CDR2 as SVGAGI. The CDR3 is made up of 14 amino acids. Here the CDR3 DNA reads TGTGCCAGCAGTCAACTAGCGAACTTAAATGAGCAGTTCTTC. It translates to CASSQLANLNEQFF.

Only a few counts were recorded for this clone. Additional DNA sequences in this sample encode the identical CDR3. The V and J genes are TRBV7-6 and TRBJ1-1; D is uncertain. The CDR3 runs 13 residues. Trimming removed 1 base from V and 1 base from J, with 4 bases in between. Germline lookup yields CDR1 SGHVS and CDR2 FNYEAQ. CDR3 coding DNA: TGTGCCAGCAGCTTAGGCCAGAACACTGAAGCTTTCTTT. This sequence encodes CASSLGQNTEAFF.

The V call is TRBV9, the J call TRBJ2-3; D ambiguous. V lost 0 bases to trimming and J lost 0 bases, with 8 bases between them. Germline V CDR1 and CDR2: SGDLS, YYNGEE. The CDR3 loop spans 15 amino acids. CDR3 in amino acids: CASSVDGTSTDTQYF. In DNA form, the CDR3 reads TGTGCCAGCAGCGTAGACGGCACTAGCACAGATACGCAGTATTTT.

The chain joins TRBV7-3 to TRBJ2-2; 10 bases are shared with TRBD1. The CDR3 extends over 15 amino acids. The germline V gene encodes CDR1 SGHTA and CDR2 FQGTGA. After removal of 4 bases from V and 2 bases from J, the junction contained 1 base not matched to a gene. The CDR3, as DNA: TGTGCCAGCAGCTCGACAGGGGGCAACACCGGGGAGCTGTTTTTT. Translating it yields CASSSTGGNTGELFF.

This chain connects TRBV27 to TRBJ2-3, with D possibly TRBD1 on 6 matching bases. Germline assignment: CDR1 MNHEY and CDR2 SMNVEV (reference sequence). The ends were cut back, 3 bases at V and 6 bases at J, with 10 bases in the middle. The CDR3 extends over 13 amino acids. The CDR3 coding sequence is TGTGCCAGCAGTTTCCAGGGGCCGGATACGCAGTATTTT. It specifies CASSFQGPDTQYF.

This clone was seen a few times. This rearrangement joins TRBV7-9 to TRBJ2-7, with D possibly TRBD2 on 6 matching bases. The germline V and J ends were trimmed by 4 bases and 2 bases, with 12 bases remaining between them. This CDR3 has 14 residues. Per germline, CDR1 SEHNR and CDR2 FQNEAQ (reference sequence). CDR3 sequence: CASSSDLAPYEQYF. The CDR3 bases are TGTGCCAGCAGCTCGGACCTAGCGCCCTACGAGCAGTACTTC.

This clone was seen once. This chain links TRBV5-1 with TRBJ2-1; D perhaps matches TRBD2 (5 bases). Per the germline V gene, CDR1 is SGHRS and CDR2 is YFSETQ. V lost 2 bases and J lost 0, with 9 bases in between. The CDR3 runs to 15 residues. The CDR3 protein is CASSFLEGSYNEQFF. The DNA of the CDR3 is TGCGCCAGCAGCTTTTTAGAGGGCTCCTACAATGAGCAGTTCTTC.

This clone has only one observation. Here the CDR3 reads CASSLEGLEQYF. The CDR3 region has the DNA TGTGCCAGCAGCTTAGAGGGCCTCGAGCAGTACTTC. V gene TRBV7-6 combines with J gene TRBJ2-7, with D unclear. V was trimmed by 1 base and J by 6 bases, leaving 7 bases between them. Looked up from germline, CDR1 is SGHVS and CDR2 is FNYEAQ. This CDR3 comprises 12 residues.